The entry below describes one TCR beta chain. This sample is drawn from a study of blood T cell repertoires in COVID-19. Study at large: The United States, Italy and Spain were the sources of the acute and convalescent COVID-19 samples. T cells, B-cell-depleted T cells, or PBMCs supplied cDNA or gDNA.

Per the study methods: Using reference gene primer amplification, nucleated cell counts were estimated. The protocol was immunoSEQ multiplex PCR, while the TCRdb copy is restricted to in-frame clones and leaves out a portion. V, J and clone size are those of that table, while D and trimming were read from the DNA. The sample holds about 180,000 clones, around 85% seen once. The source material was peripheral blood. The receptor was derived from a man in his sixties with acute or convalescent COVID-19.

The CDR3 sequence: CASSPQQGSAYNEQFF. The DNA of the CDR3 is TGTGCCAGCAGCCCCCAACAGGGGTCGGCCTACAATGAGCAGTTCTTC. The rearrangement uses TRBV7-2 and TRBJ2-1; 7 bases fit TRBD1. The CDR3 has 16 residues. V was clipped by 5 bases and J by 2 bases; unmatched bases: 9. The germline gives CDR1 SGHTA, CDR2 FQGNSA.